This is a list of T cell receptor beta chains from one sample in a study of T cells after posttransplantation cyclophosphamide. The method was immunoSEQ multiplex PCR; TCRdb's version includes in-frame clones alone and lacks a portion of them. Seen here are some 54,000 clones, roughly 94% observed once, and the top ten hold 2.9%. The sequenced sample consisted of PBMCs. These TCRs come from a woman aged 30 to 39 in good health and a related stem cell transplant donor. CDR3s include the opening cysteine and the closing phenylalanine or tryptophan. A D gene is named only where the DNA matches it firmly. Where a row states a size, it is once, few, many or the class of an expanded clone; other rows omit it.

clone_size | j_call | d_call | v_call | cdr3_nt | cdr3_aa
. | TRBJ2-3 | TRBD2 | TRBV30 | TGTGCCTGGGAGCGGGGGACAGATACGCAGTATTTT | CAWERGTDTQYF
. | TRBJ2-2 | TRBD2 | TRBV27 | TGTGCCAGCAGTTTCCACAGCGGGACGAACACCGGGGAGCTGTTTTTT | CASSFHSGTNTGELFF
. | TRBJ2-1 | . | TRBV7-2 | TGTGCCAGCAGCCCCCAAGGGGGGGGGAGATATTACAATGAGCAGTTCTTC | CASSPQGGGRYYNEQFF
. | TRBJ2-7 | TRBD2 | TRBV10-3 | TGTGCCATCAGAGGGCTAGCGGGGGACGCCTACGAGCAGTACTTC | CAIRGLAGDAYEQYF
. | TRBJ1-2 | . | TRBV21-1 | TGTGCCAGCAGCAAAGAGGGGCAGGGGGCGGGTGACTATGGCTACACCTTC | CASSKEGQGAGDYGYTF
. | TRBJ2-7 | . | TRBV7-2 | TGTGCCAGCAGCAAAGCCCAAGTCCCGCTCGAGCAGTACTTC | CASSKAQVPLEQYF
. | TRBJ1-4 | TRBD1 | TRBV7-9 | TGTGCCAGCAGGTCCTCAGGGGGAAATGAAAAACTGTTTTTT | CASRSSGGNEKLFF
. | TRBJ1-1 | TRBD1 | TRBV5-5 | TGTGCCAGCAGCCCTAATCTGAGGGGGCGAGCTTTCTTT | CASSPNLRGRAFF
once | TRBJ1-1 | . | TRBV7-8 | TGTGCCAGCAGCTTAGGGGCAGAGGGAGTGAACACTGAAGCTTTCTTT | CASSLGAEGVNTEAFF
once | TRBJ1-1 | . | TRBV4-3 | TGCGCCAGCAGCCAAGTTGGGGGGGCACATGCTTTCTTT | CASSQVGGAHAFF
. | TRBJ1-6 | TRBD1 | TRBV7-6 | TGTGCCAGCAGGGACAGGGGGAAGGGGTCACCCCTCCACTTT | CASRDRGKGSPLHF
. | TRBJ2-1 | TRBD2 | TRBV6-4 | TGTGCCAGCAGTGACCCAACTAGCGGGGGGGCGAGCTCCTACAATGAGCAGTTCTTC | CASSDPTSGGASSYNEQFF
once | TRBJ2-7 | . | TRBV7-2 | TGTGCCAGCAGCCAGAGGGTAGTGCACGAGCAGTACTTC | CASSQRVVHEQYF
. | TRBJ2-7 | . | TRBV19 | TGTGCCAGTAGTATCGAGCTCTATTTTCACTTCTCCTACGAGCAGTACTTC | CASSIELYFHFSYEQYF
. | TRBJ2-5 | . | TRBV4-1 | TGCGCCAGCAGCCGACGGCCAACGGGCCAAGAGACCCAGTACTTC | CASSRRPTGQETQYF
. | TRBJ1-1 | . | TRBV14 | TGTGCCAGCAGCCTCGTCGTAACGGGAACTGAAGCTTTCTTT | CASSLVVTGTEAFF
. | TRBJ2-5 | TRBD2 | TRBV2 | TGTGCCACCCTGTGGGCTAGCGGGAAGCAAGAGACCCAGTACTTC | CATLWASGKQETQYF
. | TRBJ2-7 | . | TRBV6-6 | TGTGCCAGCAGTTCGGGCAGGGGCAGCGAGCAGTACTTC | CASSSGRGSEQYF
. | TRBJ1-2 | . | TRBV6-5 | TGTGCCAGCACCAAAGCCGGGGGTGGCTACACCTTC | CASTKAGGGYTF
once | TRBJ2-2 | TRBD1 | TRBV5-5 | TGTGCCAGCAGGGCCGGGACAGGGGGCACCGGGGAGCTGTTTTTT | CASRAGTGGTGELFF
. | TRBJ2-7 | TRBD1 | TRBV11-2 | TGTGCCAGCAGCTTAGAGCGGACAGGGCGCGAGCAGTACTTC | CASSLERTGREQYF
once | TRBJ1-2 | . | TRBV6-5 | TGTGCCAGCTATAACGGGTTCGTCAATGGCTACACCTTC | CASYNGFVNGYTF
. | TRBJ1-2 | TRBD1 | TRBV6-6 | TGTGCCAGCAGCCGGGACAGGGTGTATGGCTACACCTTC | CASSRDRVYGYTF
. | TRBJ1-4 | . | TRBV7-9 | TGTGCCAGCAGCTTAGAACGCAGGGCAGATGAAAAACTGTTTTTT | CASSLERRADEKLFF
. | TRBJ2-6 | . | TRBV4-1 | TGCGCCAGCAGCCAAGAACAAGGACTCTCTGGGGCCAACGTCCTGACTTTC | CASSQEQGLSGANVLTF
. | TRBJ1-1 | . | TRBV2 | TGTGCCAGCAGTGAAGAGGGACACGAGAACACTGAAGCTTTCTTT | CASSEEGHENTEAFF
. | TRBJ2-5 | TRBD1 | TRBV5-1 | TGCGCCAGCAGCTTGTCAGGGGGTCCAGAGACCCAGTACTTC | CASSLSGGPETQYF
. | TRBJ1-4 | . | TRBV19 | TGTGCCAGTAGTATGGGGCACGCTAATGAAAAACTGTTTTTT | CASSMGHANEKLFF
. | TRBJ1-3 | . | TRBV7-2 | TGTGCCAGCAGCTTAGCCCGGCGGGACACCATATATTTT | CASSLARRDTIYF
. | TRBJ2-1 | TRBD2 | TRBV4-3 | TGCGCCAGCAGCCCCATCTCGGGGGGAAACAATGAGCAGTTCTTC | CASSPISGGNNEQFF
. | TRBJ2-4 | . | TRBV7-8 | TGTGCCAGCAGCCCGTATCGGGCAGGAGGGGAAAAAAACATTCAGTACTTC | CASSPYRAGGEKNIQYF
. | TRBJ1-3 | . | TRBV19 | TGTGCCAGTAGTCGAACACAGGGTCCTGGAAACACCATATATTTT | CASSRTQGPGNTIYF
. | TRBJ2-1 | . | TRBV14 | TGTGCCAGCAGTCCAAGGGGCAGTTACAATGAGCAGTTCTTC | CASSPRGSYNEQFF
. | TRBJ2-7 | TRBD1 | TRBV28 | TGTGCCAGCAGATCCTCCGGGACAGGGACCCTAGAGCAGTACTTC | CASRSSGTGTLEQYF
medium-sized | TRBJ1-3 | . | TRBV4-3 | TGCGCCAGCAGCCAACATACTAGCGGAGGAAACACCATATATTTT | CASSQHTSGGNTIYF
. | TRBJ2-1 | TRBD2 | TRBV4-3 | TGCGCCAGCAGGGACGTGCGGGGGGGCTTTCCCGGTGAGCAGTTCTTC | CASRDVRGGFPGEQFF
. | TRBJ1-5 | . | TRBV5-1 | TGCGCCAGCAGCTTGGTAGCAGGGGGCAATCAGCCCCAGCATTTT | CASSLVAGGNQPQHF
. | TRBJ2-3 | TRBD2 | TRBV7-2 | TGTGCCAGCAGCTTAGGCGGGGGGATGGCGGGGACAGATACGCAGTATTTT | CASSLGGGMAGTDTQYF
. | TRBJ2-4 | TRBD1 | TRBV9 | TGTGCCAGCAGCGTAGACGTAGGGGACAGGGGCATTCAGTACTTC | CASSVDVGDRGIQYF
. | TRBJ2-4 | TRBD2 | TRBV5-1 | TGCGCCAGCAGCTTACCGGCATCCGGGAGGGAAAACATTCAGTACTTC | CASSLPASGRENIQYF
. | TRBJ2-3 | TRBD2 | TRBV4-1 | TGCGCCAGCAGCCAAGAAGCGTCCGGGACTAGCTGGACAGATACGCAGTATTTT | CASSQEASGTSWTDTQYF
. | TRBJ1-4 | TRBD1 | TRBV19 | TGTGCCAGTAGCAATTTCAAACAGGGGGCGCGGGAAGCTAATGAAAAACTGTTTTTT | CASSNFKQGAREANEKLFF
. | TRBJ1-6 | TRBD1 | TRBV25-1 | TGTGCCAGCAGGGGGGGACAGGGGGCTCCCCACTTT | CASRGGQGAPHF
. | TRBJ2-7 | . | TRBV19 | TGTGCCAGTAGTATACGGGGGACTTACGAGCAGTACTTC | CASSIRGTYEQYF
. | TRBJ1-1 | TRBD1 | TRBV2 | TGTGCCAGCAGAGACCGGGACAGGGGGTTTTTAGGTTCTGAAGCTTTCTTT | CASRDRDRGFLGSEAFF
. | TRBJ1-3 | . | TRBV4-1 | TGCGCCAGCAAGCCCCTTAGCTCTGGAAACACCATATATTTT | CASKPLSSGNTIYF
. | TRBJ2-6 | . | TRBV2 | TGTGCCATCGCTGGGGTGGGGTCCAAGCGGGTAGGGGCCAACGTCCTGACTTTC | CAIAGVGSKRVGANVLTF
. | TRBJ1-2 | . | TRBV4-3 | TGCGCCAGCAGCCAAGACCCAGGTTATGGCTACACCTTC | CASSQDPGYGYTF
. | TRBJ1-4 | . | TRBV11-1 | TGTGCCAGCAGCTCAGTTGAAAAACTGTTTTTT | CASSSVEKLFF
once | TRBJ1-5 | TRBD1 | TRBV2 | TGTGCCAGCAACCGGGACAGGGGCGATCAGCCCCAGCATTTT | CASNRDRGDQPQHF
. | TRBJ1-2 | . | TRBV6-5 | TGTGCCAGCAGCACGCGCGGGAACTATGGCTACACCTTC | CASSTRGNYGYTF
once | TRBJ2-1 | TRBD1 | TRBV19 | TGTGCCAGTAGTCCCCCGGACAGGGCCCCCTTTTCGGAGCAGTTCTTC | CASSPPDRAPFSEQFF
. | TRBJ2-2 | TRBD1 | TRBV7-9 | TGTGCCAGCAGCCCCCGGACAGGGGGCGGTTGGGGCACCGGGGAGCTGTTTTTT | CASSPRTGGGWGTGELFF
. | TRBJ1-5 | TRBD1 | TRBV6-5 | TGTGCCAGCAGGGGGGACAGGAATAGCAATCAGCCCCAGCATTTT | CASRGDRNSNQPQHF
. | TRBJ2-7 | TRBD2 | TRBV4-2 | TGTGCCAGCAGCCAAGGTTCCGGGACTAGCGACCCCTACGAGCAGTACTTC | CASSQGSGTSDPYEQYF
once | TRBJ2-1 | TRBD2 | TRBV5-6 | TGTGCCAGCAGCTTGAACGGGGGGACGTACAATGAGCAGTTCTTC | CASSLNGGTYNEQFF
once | TRBJ1-1 | . | TRBV5-4 | TGTGCCAGCAGCTTGAAGGGGGACACTGAAGCTTTCTTT | CASSLKGDTEAFF
. | TRBJ2-6 | . | TRBV6-4 | TGTGCCAGCAGTCCCCGACTCTCTGGGGCCAACGTCCTGACTTTC | CASSPRLSGANVLTF
. | TRBJ2-5 | TRBD1 | TRBV18 | TGTGCCAGCTCACCGCGACAGGGTACCGGGGAGACCCAGTACTTC | CASSPRQGTGETQYF
once | TRBJ1-1 | . | TRBV2 | TGTGCCAGCAGCAGTATGAACACTGAAGCTTTCTTT | CASSSMNTEAFF